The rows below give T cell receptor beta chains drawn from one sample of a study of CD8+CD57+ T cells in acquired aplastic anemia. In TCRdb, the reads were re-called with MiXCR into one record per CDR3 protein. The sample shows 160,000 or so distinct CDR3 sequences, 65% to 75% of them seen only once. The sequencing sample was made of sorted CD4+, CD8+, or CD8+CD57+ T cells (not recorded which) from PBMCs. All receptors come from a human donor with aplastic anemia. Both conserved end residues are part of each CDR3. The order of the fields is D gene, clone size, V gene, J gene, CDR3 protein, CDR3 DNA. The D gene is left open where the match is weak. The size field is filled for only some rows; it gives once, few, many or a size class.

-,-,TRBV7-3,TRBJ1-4,CASSFGPGEKLFF,TGTGCCAGCAGCTTCGGGCCTGGGGAAAAACTGTTTTTT
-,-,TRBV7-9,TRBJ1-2,CASSLNGGRGYTF,TGTGCCAGCAGCTTAAATGGGGGCCGTGGCTACACCTTC
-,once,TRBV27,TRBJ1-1,CASSSGPEHTEAFF,TGTGCCAGCAGTTCAGGACCTGAACACACTGAAGCTTTCTTT
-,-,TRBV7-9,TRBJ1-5,CASSPDYNQPQHF,TGTGCCAGCAGCCCGGACTACAATCAGCCCCAGCATTTT
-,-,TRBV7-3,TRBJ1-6,CASSLWEASPLHF,TGTGCCAGCAGCTTATGGGAGGCATCACCCCTCCACTTT
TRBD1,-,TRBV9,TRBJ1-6,CASRHRGLNNSPLHF,TGTGCCAGCCGACACAGGGGGCTCAATAATTCACCCCTCCACTTT
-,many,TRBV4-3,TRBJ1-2,CASSQDGRGGGYGYTF,TGCGCCAGCAGCCAAGATGGGAGGGGGGGTGGTTATGGCTACACCTTC
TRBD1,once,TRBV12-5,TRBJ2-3,CASVGGGTDTQYF,TGTGCTAGTGTAGGGGGCGGCACAGATACGCAGTATTTT
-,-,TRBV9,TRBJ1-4,CASSVMGEKLFF,TGTGCCAGCAGCGTAATGGGTGAAAAACTGTTTTTT
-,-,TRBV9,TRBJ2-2,CASSVQIYTGELFF,TGTGCCAGCAGCGTGCAGATTTACACCGGGGAGCTGTTTTTT
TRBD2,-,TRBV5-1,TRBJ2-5,CASSWGLAGEVETQYF,TGCGCCAGCAGCTGGGGCCTAGCGGGAGAGGTGGAGACCCAGTACTTC
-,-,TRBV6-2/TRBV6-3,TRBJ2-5,CASSWGGETQYF,TGTGCCAGCAGTTGGGGTGGGGAGACCCAGTACTTC
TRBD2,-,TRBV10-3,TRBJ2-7,CAISYLEGTSAYEQYF,TGTGCCATCAGTTATCTCGAGGGGACTAGCGCCTACGAGCAGTACTTC
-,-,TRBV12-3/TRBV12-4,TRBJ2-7,CASSLGEGQYF,TGTGCCAGCAGTTTAGGAGAGGGCCAGTACTTC
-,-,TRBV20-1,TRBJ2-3,CSAREGGDTQYF,TGCAGTGCTAGAGAGGGGGGAGATACGCAGTATTTT
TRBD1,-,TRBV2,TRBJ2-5,CASWDRARETQYF,TGTGCCAGCTGGGACAGGGCGAGAGAGACCCAGTACTTC
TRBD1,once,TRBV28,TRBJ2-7,CASSFAQGRYEQYF,TGTGCCAGCAGTTTCGCACAGGGGCGTTACGAGCAGTACTTC
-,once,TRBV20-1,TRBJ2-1,CSARMGLYNEQFF,TGCAGTGCTAGGATGGGGTTATACAATGAGCAGTTCTTC
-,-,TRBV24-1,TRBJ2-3,CGSSEKGGKGTDTQYF,TGTGGCAGCAGTGAGAAGGGCGGGAAAGGCACAGATACGCAGTATTTT
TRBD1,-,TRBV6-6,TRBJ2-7,CASSYSSSTGVDEQYF,TGTGCCAGCAGTTACTCCTCTTCGACAGGGGTTGACGAGCAGTACTTC
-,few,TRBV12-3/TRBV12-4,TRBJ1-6,CASSIRGVNSPLHF,TGTGCCAGCAGTATCCGGGGCGTAAATTCACCCCTCCACTTT
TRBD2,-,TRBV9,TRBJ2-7,CASSVDTSGTREQYF,TGTGCCAGCAGCGTAGACACTTCCGGGACTAGGGAGCAGTACTTC
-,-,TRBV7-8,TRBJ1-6,CASSFDSPLHF,TGTGCCAGCAGCTTTGATTCACCCCTCCACTTT